The clone carrying this TCR beta chain was counted ten times or more. The time point was: patch test 1, 2 weeks after DPC sensitization. Noted treatment: therapeutic diphenylcyclopropenone sensitization with weekly scalp DPC. From the RACE reads, TCRdb called clonotypes with MiXCR, one entry per CDR3 protein. The sample has around 300,000 distinct CDR3 sequences; around 6.9% are singletons. The sample is drawn from a study of human T cells and chemical hapten exposure. This CDR3 has 14 amino acids. Trimming left V 5 bases short and J 6 bases short, with 13 bases between. This specimen was whole blood, taken in connection with sensitization to the hapten diphenylcyclopropenone (DPC). This rearrangement joins TRBV12-3 or TRBV12-4 to TRBJ1-4; D not certain. This TCR was recovered from a woman younger than 35 with alopecia areata. Some clones in this sample may be carry-over from other donors' samples. The DNA of the CDR3 is TGTGCCAGCAGTCCGGCGACGGCTTATGAAAAACTGTTTTTT. This encodes CASSPATAYEKLFF.